This TCR beta chain comes out of a study of blood T cells in healthy people across ages. Germline loops: CDR1 DFQATT, CDR2 SNEGSKA (reference sequence). The CDR3 has 12 residues. Trimming took off 3 bases at V and 4 bases at J, with 8 bases between the two ends. Combining a sample-barcoded 5' primer with a J-beta primer mix, a second PCR ran for roughly 6 to 11 cycles. TCRdb redid the calling of the 5' RACE reads with MiXCR, one entry per CDR3 protein. Of about 840,000 distinct CDR3 sequences in the sample, under 35% were seen once. Another study also made use of these data, one on T cells of mothers and their children.

The sequence came from a middle-aged woman in good health. The sample consisted of blood. The genes are TRBV20-1 and TRBJ2-3; either TRBD1 or TRBD2 may supply D (5 bases each). The CDR3 nucleotides are TGCAGTGCTAGGGGGGTACCAGATACGCAGTATTTT. It codes for CSARGVPDTQYF.